This T cell receptor (beta chain) was captured in a study of cytomegalovirus exposure and HLA in healthy donors. Of note for this clone: What it binds is not known.

The primer mix had 60 Vbeta and 13 Jbeta primers. Here immunoSEQ multiplex PCR was the method, and the copy in TCRdb shows in-frame clones only, minus some. Of approximately 100,000 clones listed, approximately 64% are singletons. The V gene end was trimmed by 6 bases and the J gene end by 6 bases; junction bases not matched to a gene: 25. Germline V gene lookup returns CDR1 MDHEN and CDR2 SYDVKM. CDR3 length: 20 amino acids. The study's findings and limits: Among TCR beta chains, those listed as cytomegalovirus-associated numbered about 160. Reported findings show TCR beta sequences accurately forecast HLA-A and HLA-B alleles in most subjects. Being productive about 87% or about 30% of the time was typical of most TCR beta V segments in an earlier analysis.

The rearrangement joins TRBV28 to TRBJ1-4, with 7 bases that match TRBD1. The source material was PBMCs. The receptor comes from a woman in her forties or fifties in good health and CMV-seronegative. The CDR3, as DNA: TGTGCCAGCAGCCCTGGAAAGTACAGGGGATCGGCCTTTAGGGATGAAAAACTGTTTTTT. Amino acid sequence: CASSPGKYRGSAFRDEKLFF.